This T cell receptor beta chain stems from a study of T cells in Graves' hyperthyroidism and ophthalmopathy. Across the whole study: Peripheral blood sampling occurred at initial diagnosis, before any treatment. Study outcomes and limitations: Most thyroid clonotypes with frequency above 0.001 were detected in blood.

CDR3 length equals 14 residues. Germline-derived CDR1 and CDR2 are WNHNN and SYGVQD (reference sequence). Deletions cut 4 bases from V and 2 bases from J, with 10 bases between. The investigators amplified TCR beta CDR3 regions from RNA transcripts. With the HTBI primer set, the TCR CDR3 went through a first round of RT-PCR. TCRdb reprocessed the multiplex PCR reads via MiXCR and lists one record per CDR3 protein. The data hold hundreds of thousands of distinct CDR3 sequences, with roughly a third observed a single time. This clonotype was found a few times. What it binds is not known. Sequenced material: blood. The chain carries TRBV10-1 and TRBJ2-3; possibly TRBD1 for D (5 bases). The TCR sequence derives from a woman between 35 and 50 years old with Graves' hyperthyroidism. In DNA form, the CDR3 reads TGCGCCAGCAGTGGATCAGGGTCCACAGATACGCAGTATTTT. This sequence encodes CASSGSGSTDTQYF.